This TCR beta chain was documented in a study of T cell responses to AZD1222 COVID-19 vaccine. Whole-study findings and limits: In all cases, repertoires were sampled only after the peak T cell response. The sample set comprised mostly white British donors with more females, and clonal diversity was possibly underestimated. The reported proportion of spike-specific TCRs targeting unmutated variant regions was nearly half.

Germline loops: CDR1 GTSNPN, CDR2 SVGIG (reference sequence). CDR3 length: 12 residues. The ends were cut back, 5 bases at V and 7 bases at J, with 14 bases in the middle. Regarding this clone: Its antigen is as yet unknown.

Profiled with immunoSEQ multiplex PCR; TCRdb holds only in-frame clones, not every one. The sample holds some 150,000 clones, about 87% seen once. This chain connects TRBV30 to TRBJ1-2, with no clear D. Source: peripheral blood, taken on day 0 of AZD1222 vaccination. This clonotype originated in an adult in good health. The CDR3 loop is CAWRPGVSGYTF. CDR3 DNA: TGTGCCTGGCGGCCCGGGGTCAGTGGCTACACCTTC.